This T cell receptor beta chain was obtained from a study of human T cells and chemical hapten exposure. Study-wide context: Application of 0.01% DPC to the upper back was done by patch test, with a reading at 6 days. The study, taken as a whole, reports: The study found expanded TCRs formed significantly more large CDR3 similarity clusters than controls.

Separate cDNA molecules received unique molecular identifiers, which the library attached to them. One entry per CDR3 protein, called by TCRdb with MiXCR from the RACE reads. This sample has around 250,000 distinct CDR3 sequences, with about 8.6% found just once. Germline V gives CDR1 SQVTM, CDR2 ANQGSEA. The CDR3 contains 13 residues. Trimming removed 2 bases at V and 3 bases at J, with 9 bases between. Time point defined: pre-sensitization, week 0. The treatment: therapeutic diphenylcyclopropenone sensitization with weekly scalp DPC. Of note for this clonotype: Its antigen is as yet unknown.

Material: whole blood, obtained in connection with sensitization to the hapten diphenylcyclopropenone (DPC). J is TRBJ2-3 and V is TRBV29-1, with a possible D match to TRBD1 (5 bases). This TCR was recovered from a woman between 35 and 50 years old with alopecia areata. Some clones in this sample may be carry-over from other donors' samples. Here the CDR3 reads CSVERQMTDTQYF. In DNA form, the CDR3 reads TGCAGCGTTGAAAGACAGATGACAGATACGCAGTATTTT.